Detailed here is one T cell receptor (beta chain). The data are from a study of blood T cell repertoires in COVID-19. Study-wide background: PBMCs, B-cell-depleted T cells, or T cells were the source of the cDNA or gDNA that made up the material.

The CDR3 is 17 amino acids. The junction had 7 bases not matched to a gene; V was cut back by 0 bases and J by 2 bases. Germline V gives CDR1 LGHNA, CDR2 YSLEER. The authors' processing: It was from reference gene primer amplification that nucleated cell counts were estimated. Sequencing used immunoSEQ multiplex PCR; TCRdb keeps in-frame clones, though not all of them. V and J calls and clone size are those listed in that table; D and trimming were worked out from the DNA. The data contain some 200,000 clones, about 86% of them singletons. The specimen was peripheral blood. This chain uses TRBV4-3 with TRBJ2-1; 7 bases are shared with TRBD2. The source is a woman aged 50 to 60 with acute or convalescent COVID-19. CDR3 nucleotides: TGCGCCAGCAGCCAAGAAGCGAGCGGGGCTGCCTACAATGAGCAGTTCTTC. Protein product: CASSQEASGAAYNEQFF.